The subject of this entry is one T cell receptor (beta chain). This specimen comes from a study of control samples from healthy donors and cancer patients. The repertoire was sequenced with immunoSEQ multiplex PCR; TCRdb's copy has only in-frame clones and lacks some. The table records around 31,000 clones, approximately 93% of them present only once. Germline assignment: CDR1 SGHTA and CDR2 FQGNSA. The V gene lost 1 base and the J gene lost 7 bases, with 8 bases spanning the gap. The length of the CDR3 is 13 residues. The sequencing input was blood. The receptor was isolated from a man in his fifties or sixties in good health. The chain has TRBV7-2 and TRBJ2-4; D ambiguous. This CDR3 is CASSLEAVNIQYF. In DNA, the CDR3 is TGTGCCAGCAGCTTAGAAGCAGTTAACATTCAGTACTTC.